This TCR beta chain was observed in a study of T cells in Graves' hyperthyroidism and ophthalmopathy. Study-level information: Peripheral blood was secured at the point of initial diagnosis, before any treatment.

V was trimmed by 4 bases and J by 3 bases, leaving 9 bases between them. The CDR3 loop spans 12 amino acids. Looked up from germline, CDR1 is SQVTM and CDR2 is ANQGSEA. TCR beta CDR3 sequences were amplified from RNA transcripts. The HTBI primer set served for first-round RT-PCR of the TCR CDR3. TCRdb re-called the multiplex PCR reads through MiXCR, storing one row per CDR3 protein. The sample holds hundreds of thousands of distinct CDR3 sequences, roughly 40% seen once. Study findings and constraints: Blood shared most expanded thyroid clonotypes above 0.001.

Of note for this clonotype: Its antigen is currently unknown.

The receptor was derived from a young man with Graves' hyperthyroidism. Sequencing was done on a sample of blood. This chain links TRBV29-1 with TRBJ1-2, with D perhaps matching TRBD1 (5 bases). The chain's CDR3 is CSVGGLDYGYTF. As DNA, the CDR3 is TGCAGCGTTGGGGGCCTAGACTATGGCTACACCTTC.